This T cell receptor beta chain stems from a study of post-analysis software for immune sequencing data. As for the study in general: There were relapsing-remitting, secondary progressive and progressive-relapsing multiple sclerosis among the disease courses included. Findings of the study overall: When patients were compared with controls, 4 or 5 TRBV segments were more frequent, TRBV5-6, TRBV5-1 and TRBV20-1 among them. Multiple sclerosis patients showed significantly lower normalized Chao1 diversity than controls did.

Germline V gene data show CDR1 as MGHRA and CDR2 as YSYEKL. The V end lost 1 base, the J end lost 1 base, and 16 bases lay between the germline ends. The CDR3 has 17 amino acids. In this sample, this clonotype turned up a few times. Its antigen is undetermined. Libraries were made from TCR beta cDNA, and they carried unique molecular identifiers. TCRdb itself ran the PCR reads through MiXCR, one entry per CDR3 protein. The table shows roughly 400,000 distinct CDR3 sequences, with 30% to 45% occurring only once. Sequenced material: blood. The receptor comes from a girl aged 2-10 years with multiple sclerosis. The chain uses TRBV4-1 and TRBJ2-5; tentative D call: TRBD1 (6 bases). The CDR3 protein is CASSQGDGQTIQETQYF. The CDR3 DNA reads as TGCGCCAGCAGCCAAGGGGATGGACAGACGATCCAAGAGACCCAGTACTTC.